The entry below gives a single TCR beta chain sequence along with its context. Its antigen is not yet known. Given a much more abundant clone one base away, this may be a read error. CDR1 and CDR2 were assigned from the germline V gene as LGHNA and YSLEER. Measured from the cysteine to the phenylalanine, the CDR3 is 15 residues long. The only DNA kept is the CDR3, 45 bases in frame from the first base. V lost 8 bases and J lost 0 bases; the stretch between them is 14 bases long. Receptors were amplified or captured by PCR. For sequencing, an Illumina HiSeq 4000 was employed. Bulk TCR libraries were generated as previously described, with the TCR primers listed in Table S5 used. Total RNA was purified with the Qiagen AllPrep DNA/RNA kit. Before any analysis, reads coming from multiple sequencing runs of the same library were combined into one pool. In the paper's pipeline: Only reads with exact TCR constant sequence were kept, trimmed to 150 nt, and grouped by their 12-nt molecular barcodes. Reads in each barcode group were sub-clustered using a 15% Levenshtein threshold, and a quality-weighted consensus sequence was built for each RNA molecule. Non-functional sequences were removed, as were lower-count sequences one edit away from another. Based on fitting two negative binomial distributions, any barcode sub-cluster with under 20% of the maximum read count was discarded. TCRdb itself trimmed the public reads at Q25 with fastp, ran MiXCR and retained productive beta chains. Merged by CDR3 protein, the rows form single entries marked with the most common genes and DNA. These V and J calls originate from TCRdb's pipeline instead of the authors' own analysis. Counted in this sample were 40,000 or so distinct CDR3 sequences; 15% to 20% of them appeared once. Under 1.3% of the sample is held by the ten biggest clonotypes.

This sample was included in a study of molecular identifiers for immune sequencing clone quantification (dated by TCRdb to between 2018 and 2020). With regard to the full study: In a replicate experiment, RNA from approximately 22,000 or 94,000 naive CD8 T cells was split into five aliquots, four of which were sequenced. CD8 T cells were used in a methods study to benchmark molecular-identifier clustering-based TCR repertoire sequencing (MIDCIRS) and TCR RNA copy counting. General findings and caveats noted by the study authors: A single cell's worth of spiked-in Jurkat TCR RNA was reported detectable even among one million naive CD8 T cells. Clones above 20 RNA copies held over 98% of molecules in CMV-specific effector cells but under 1% in naive cells. The naive libraries included spiked-in Jurkat TCR RNA (10 copies' worth), and this RNA is not part of the donor repertoire. The sizes of highly expanded clones could end up underestimated when identical TCR molecules share a barcode. When barcode sub-clustering was not used, chimeric consensus sequences inflated TCR diversity, with chimeras reaching as high as 47%. Modeling gave about 3.2 recovered TCR RNA copies per cell versus 8 to 10 by digital PCR, implying about 30% capture efficiency.

Libraries of naive CD8 T cells were built from around 20,000 to 990,000 sorted cells, with 10%, 30% or 50% of the purified RNA used. Naive CD8 T cells were FACS-sorted as CD8+CD4-CCR7+CD45RA+ on a BD FACSAria II into RLT Plus buffer. Around 11 TCR copies' worth of Jurkat RNA were spiked into roughly 20,000-1,000,000 naive CD8 T cell samples to test detection sensitivity. CD8 T cells were enriched with RosetteSep CD8+ T Cell Enrichment Cocktail and Ficoll-Paque, followed by ACK red cell lysis. Sequencing input: naive CD8+ T cells from blood, with Jurkat cell RNA spiked in. The sample's cell subset or site label is to be understood as: FACS-sorted CD8+CD4-CCR7+CD45RA+ naive T cells. The clonotype originates from a human donor in good health. Some libraries in this study had Jurkat cell RNA spiked in. The V gene is TRBV4-3 and the J gene is TRBJ1-3; too little of a D gene remains to name it. The nucleotides are TGCGCCAGCTCTGCGGTGCAGACCTCTGGAAACACCATATATTTT. Translated, this gives CASSAVQTSGNTIYF.